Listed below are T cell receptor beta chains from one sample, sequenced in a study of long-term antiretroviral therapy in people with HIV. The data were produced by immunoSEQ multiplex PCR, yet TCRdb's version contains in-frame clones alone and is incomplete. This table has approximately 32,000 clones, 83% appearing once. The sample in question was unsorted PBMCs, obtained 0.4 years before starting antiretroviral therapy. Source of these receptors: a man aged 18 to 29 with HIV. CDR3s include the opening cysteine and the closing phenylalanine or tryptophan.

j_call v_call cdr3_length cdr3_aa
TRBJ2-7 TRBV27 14 CASSLSGGFYEQYF
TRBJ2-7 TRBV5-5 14 CASSYWDGPYEQYF
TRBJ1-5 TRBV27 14 CASSLHKVNQPQHF
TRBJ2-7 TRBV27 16 CASSSLPQGGSYEQYF
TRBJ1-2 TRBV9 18 CASSLQSAPGQGNYGYTF
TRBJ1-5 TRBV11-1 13 CASSRMTGQPQHF
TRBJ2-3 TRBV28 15 CASSPSGIGTDTQYF
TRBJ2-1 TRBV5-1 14 CASSLVVGAAEQFF
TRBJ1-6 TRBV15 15 CATSSSGQGDSPLHF
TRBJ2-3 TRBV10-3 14 CAISFGGAEDTQYF
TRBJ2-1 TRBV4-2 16 CASSQLWEGNNNEQFF
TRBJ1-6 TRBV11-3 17 CASSRVRVLGPNSPLHF
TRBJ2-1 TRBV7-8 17 CASSLRAAGRLYNEQFF
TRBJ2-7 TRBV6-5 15 CASSFSGTGGYEQYF
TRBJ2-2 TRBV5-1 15 CASSSGGPNTGELFF
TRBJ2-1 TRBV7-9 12 CASSLGDGRGFF
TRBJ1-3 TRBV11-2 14 CASSRGGGGNTIYF
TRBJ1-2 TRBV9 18 CASSVFPQNRGLNYGYTF
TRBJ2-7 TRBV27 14 CASSSFAGGGEQYF
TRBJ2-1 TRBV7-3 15 CASSLMTGAYNEQFF
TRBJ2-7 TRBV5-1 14 CASSLEVPYYEQYF
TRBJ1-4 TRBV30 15 CAWSRSGATNEKLFF
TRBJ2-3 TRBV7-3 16 CASSPGLAGGQDTQYF
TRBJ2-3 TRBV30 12 CAWSLTTDTQYF
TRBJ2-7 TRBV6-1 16 CASSDPGQGTSYEQYF
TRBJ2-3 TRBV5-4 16 CASSLGSGGITDTQYF
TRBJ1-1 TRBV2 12 CAMGGLRTEAFF
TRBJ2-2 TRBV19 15 CASSRGLAGAGELFF
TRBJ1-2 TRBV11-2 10 CASSENGYTF
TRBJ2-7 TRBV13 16 CASSFSTSGRAGEQYF
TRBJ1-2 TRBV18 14 CASSPNSQGWGYTF
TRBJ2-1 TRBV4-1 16 CASSPHGLAGYNEQFF
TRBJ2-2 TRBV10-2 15 CASSDPGQNTGELFF
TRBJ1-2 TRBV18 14 CASSRTEDYYGYTF
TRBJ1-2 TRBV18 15 CASSPGQGEGYGYTF
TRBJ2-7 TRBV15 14 CATSRDRGADEQYF
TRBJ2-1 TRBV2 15 CASNGGTSLVGEQFF
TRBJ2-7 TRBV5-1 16 CASRPTDRGSSYEQYF
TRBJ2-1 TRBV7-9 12 CASSLDGHEQFF
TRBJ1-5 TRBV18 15 CASSMGQGRNQPQHF
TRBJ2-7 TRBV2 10 CASTRYEQYF
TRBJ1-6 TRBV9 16 CASSVRPERGDSPLHF
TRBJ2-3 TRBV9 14 CASSGTSAADTQYF
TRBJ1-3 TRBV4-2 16 CASSRLWLGVGNTIYF
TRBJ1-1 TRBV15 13 CATSGTGATEAFF